The next 28 T cell receptor beta chains were all read from a single sample in a study of blood T cell repertoires in COVID-19. Using immunoSEQ multiplex PCR, the repertoire was profiled, and TCRdb retains in-frame clones only, with some absent. This table holds around 260,000 clones, 88% found once. Sequenced material: peripheral blood. These receptors came from a man in his 60s who had recovered from COVID-19.

This clone was detected once. The rearrangement uses TRBV9 and TRBJ2-1; TRBD1 agrees at 9 bases. The junction had 6 bases not matched to a gene; V was cut back by 1 base and J by 7 bases. CDR3 length equals 15 residues. Germline V gene sequence: CDR1 SGDLS, CDR2 YYNGEE. CDR3 sequence reads: CASSVPGQGINEQFF. Here the CDR3 DNA reads TGTGCCAGCAGCGTACCGGGACAGGGCATAAATGAGCAGTTCTTC.

CDR3 nucleotide sequence: TGTGCCAGCAGGGGGACAGGCGGGAATTCACCCCTCCACTTT. Encoded protein: CASRGTGGNSPLHF. This chain links TRBV6-5 with TRBJ1-6; TRBD1 aligns across 8 bases. V was clipped by 6 bases and J by 7 bases; unmatched bases: 5. Looked up from germline, CDR1 is MNHEY and CDR2 is SVGAGI. This CDR3 is built from 14 residues.

This chain uses TRBV5-1 with TRBJ2-3; tentatively, D is TRBD2 (7 bases). The V gene lost 6 bases and the J gene lost 6 bases, with 20 bases spanning the gap. Germline V gives CDR1 SGHRS, CDR2 YFSETQ. The CDR3 extends over 15 amino acids. The CDR3 loop is CASNLGGQRRDTQYF. The CDR3 region has the DNA TGCGCCAGCAACCTGGGGGGGCAAAGACGTGATACGCAGTATTTT.

The V gene is TRBV7-9, the J gene TRBJ1-4; a weak D match, TRBD1 (6 bases). Germline lookup yields CDR1 SEHNR and CDR2 FQNEAQ (reference sequence). The CDR3 covers 12 residues. Trimming took off 5 bases at V and 7 bases at J, with 8 bases between the two ends. CDR3 amino acids: CASSRTAEKLFF. In nucleotides, the CDR3 is TGTGCCAGCAGCCGGACAGCTGAAAAACTGTTTTTT. The whole variable domain, filled in from reference TRBV7-9 and TRBJ1-4, reads DTGVSQNPRHKITKRGQNVTFRCDPISEHNRLYWYRQTLGQGPEFLTYFQNEAQLEKSRLLSDRFSAERPKGSFSTLEIQRTEQGDSAMYLCASSRTAEKLFFGSGTQLSVL.

This clone appeared a single time. The chain is built from TRBV7-3 and TRBJ2-3; 11 positions agree with TRBD2. This CDR3 is built from 16 residues. The germline gives CDR1 SGHTA, CDR2 FQGTGA. With 2 bases clipped from V and 5 bases from J, the junction kept 6 bases outside the gene matches. CDR3 in DNA: TGTGCCAGCAGCTTAGTGATAGCGGGGGGGCAAGATACGCAGTATTTT. Its translation: CASSLVIAGGQDTQYF.

V gene TRBV5-1 combines with J gene TRBJ2-7, with TRBD2 identical over 7 bases. J gave up 3 bases and V 4 bases, and 4 bases lay outside the gene matches. This CDR3 has 13 residues. The germline CDR1 and CDR2 sequences are SGHRS and YFSETQ. The CDR3 DNA reads TGCGCCAGCAGCCGGGGGGATTTCTACGAGCAGTACTTC. This sequence encodes CASSRGDFYEQYF.

The chain employs TRBV30 and TRBJ1-1, with D tentatively TRBD1 (5 bases). Deletions cut 0 bases from V and 11 bases from J, with 10 bases between. CDR1 and CDR2 (germline): GTSNPN, SVGIG (reference sequence). The CDR3 contains 11 residues. This CDR3 is CAWSVVGGAFF. As DNA, the CDR3 is TGTGCCTGGAGTGTTGTGGGGGGGGCTTTCTTT.

The V gene is TRBV6-5, the J gene TRBJ1-3; 7 bases match TRBD1. Germline CDR1 is MNHEY and CDR2 is SVGAGI. With V trimmed by 6 bases and J by 8 bases, 10 bases remained unmatched. The CDR3 has 14 amino acids. CDR3 sequence: CASRPGGSKDTIYF. The CDR3 coding sequence is TGTGCCAGCAGACCAGGGGGGAGCAAGGACACCATATATTTT.

V is TRBV11-2 and J is TRBJ1-1; D is unresolved. The CDR3 runs to 12 residues. V was pared by 1 base and J by 7 bases, with 7 bases between. Germline CDR1 and CDR2: SGHAT and FQNNGV. CDR3 sequence: CASSLVVGEAFF. DNA of the CDR3: TGTGCCAGCAGCTTAGTAGTTGGTGAAGCTTTCTTT.

The chain is built from TRBV27 and TRBJ1-5, with D possibly being TRBD1 (6 bases). V was cut by 2 bases and J by 4 bases, with 9 bases left in between. Germline CDR1 and CDR2: MNHEY and SMNVEV (reference sequence). The CDR3 runs 14 residues. The CDR3, as DNA: TGTGCCAGCAGTTTAGGGCAGGGGAATCAGCCCCAGCATTTT. It specifies CASSLGQGNQPQHF.

The chain combines TRBV4-1 with TRBJ2-1; a weak D match, TRBD2 (6 bases). Between the trimmed V and J ends, which lost 0 bases and 8 bases, there was a span of 20 bases. From germline, CDR1 is MGHRA and CDR2 YSYEKL. This CDR3 is built from 17 residues. The CDR3 spells CASSQESGGRRGDEQFF. CDR3 nucleotide sequence: TGCGCCAGCAGCCAAGAATCCGGAGGCAGGCGGGGCGATGAGCAGTTCTTC.

In its sample, this clone was seen a few times. The chain employs TRBV29-1 and TRBJ1-6; D is possibly TRBD1 (5 bases). Germline assignment: CDR1 SQVTM and CDR2 ANQGSEA. The CDR3 has 13 amino acids. V was shortened by 7 bases and J by 10 bases, with 17 bases between the two germline ends. For the CDR3, the DNA is TGCAGCGCCGTGTTCCAAAGGGGCTCACCCCTCCACTTT. Its protein product is CSAVFQRGSPLHF.

A note on this clone: Relative to the germline gene, one junction end is altered; a read error may explain this. This chain joins TRBV15 and TRBJ2-5, with D perhaps TRBD1 (7 bases). The CDR3 totals 17 residues. Per the germline V gene, CDR1 is LNHNV and CDR2 is YYDKDF (reference sequence). The CDR3 coding sequence is TGTGCCGCCAGCAGAGATCCAGCAGGGGGGAATGAAGAGACCCAGTACTTC. Its translation is CAASRDPAGGNEETQYF.

The rearrangement uses TRBV19 and TRBJ1-5; D ambiguous. Trimming removed 1 base from V and 5 bases from J, with 15 bases in between. There are 16 residues in the CDR3. From germline, CDR1 is LNHDA and CDR2 SQIVND (reference sequence). CDR3 nucleotide sequence: TGTGCCAGTAGTATAGCGGGTGGGTCCGGATATCAGCCCCAGCATTTT. This codes for CASSIAGGSGYQPQHF. The entire variable domain, with the rest obtained from reference TRBV19 and TRBJ1-5, is as follows: DGGITQSPKYLFRKEGQNVTLSCEQNLNHDAMYWYRQDPGQGLRLIYYSQIVNDFQKGDIAEGYSVSREKKESFPLTVTSAQKNPTAFYLCASSIAGGSGYQPQHFGDGTRLSIL.

V is TRBV5-1 and J is TRBJ1-2; maybe TRBD1 (6 bases). V gave up 3 bases and J gave up 5 bases, with 8 bases separating them. The germline V gene has CDR1 SGHRS and CDR2 YFSETQ. The CDR3 sequence is 12 residues long. CDR3 in amino acids: CASSSRGYGYTF. Here the CDR3 DNA reads TGCGCCAGCAGCTCCAGGGGATATGGCTACACCTTC.

V is TRBV9 and J is TRBJ2-7; weak D call: TRBD1 (5 bases). V was shortened by 0 bases and J by 1 base, with 11 bases between the two germline ends. The CDR3 is made up of 15 amino acids. CDR1 SGDLS and CDR2 YYNGEE come from the germline V gene. The CDR3: CASSVAQGPSYEQYF. In DNA form, the CDR3 reads TGTGCCAGCAGCGTAGCGCAGGGTCCGTCCTACGAGCAGTACTTC.

For the CDR3, the DNA is TGTGCCAGCAGCTCCCGGGTAGGGGCCGACAATGAGCAGTTCTTC. Amino acid sequence: CASSSRVGADNEQFF. The V call is TRBV11-2, the J call TRBJ2-1; tentative D call: TRBD1 (5 bases). Germline assignment: CDR1 SGHAT and CDR2 FQNNGV. This CDR3 has 15 amino acids. Trimming shortened V by 4 bases and J by 5 bases, and 15 bases separated the two germline ends.

The J gene is TRBJ1-5, the V gene TRBV19, with unresolved D. Germline CDR1 is LNHDA and CDR2 is SQIVND (reference sequence). The CDR3 is 15 residues long. V lost 2 bases and J lost 0, with 8 bases in between. CDR3 amino acids: CASSIINPSNQPQHF. In nucleotides, the CDR3 is TGTGCCAGTAGTATAATCAATCCTAGCAATCAGCCCCAGCATTTT.

V gene TRBV7-2 combines with J gene TRBJ2-2, with D possibly TRBD2 on 6 matching bases. CDR1 SGHTA and CDR2 FQGNSA come from the germline V gene. This CDR3 is built from 16 residues. Trimming took 5 bases from V and 4 from J, leaving 17 bases between them. The DNA of the CDR3 is TGTGCCAGCAGCCTTGACTTGGGACTTGCCACCGGGGAGCTGTTTTTT. Protein product: CASSLDLGLATGELFF. The whole variable domain, remainder taken from reference TRBV7-2 and TRBJ2-2, is GAGVSQSPSNKVTEKGKDVELRCDPISGHTALYWYRQSLGQGLEFLIYFQGNSAPDKSGLPSDRFSAERTGGSVSTLTIQRTQQEDSAVYLCASSLDLGLATGELFFGEGSRLTVL.

This clone has a handful of counts. The chain employs TRBV4-1 and TRBJ1-2; 9 nucleotides agree with TRBD1. Germline CDR1 reads MGHRA; CDR2 reads YSYEKL. J was trimmed by 5 bases and V by 4 bases; bases with no gene match: 8. The CDR3 spans 15 residues. The CDR3 sequence: CASSRGDRAAYGYTF. CDR3 DNA: TGCGCCAGCAGCCGGGGGGACAGGGCGGCTTATGGCTACACCTTC.

The chain links TRBV30 to TRBJ2-7, with 8 bases aligning to TRBD1. V was pared by 2 bases and J by 3 bases, with 12 bases of the junction left unmatched. CDR3 length: 16 amino acids. Germline lookup yields CDR1 GTSNPN and CDR2 SVGIG (reference sequence). In DNA, the CDR3 is TGTGCCTGGAGTTTCAAACCAAACAGGGGGTTCTACGAGCAGTACTTC. As protein: CAWSFKPNRGFYEQYF.

The J gene is TRBJ2-5, the V gene TRBV4-2; D is undetermined. The CDR3 consists of 15 residues. CDR1 is LGHNA and CDR2 is YNFKEQ in the germline V gene. The V gene lost 0 bases and the J gene lost 4 bases, with 12 bases spanning the gap. The CDR3 loop reads CASSQERTDLETQYF. The CDR3 DNA is TGTGCCAGCAGCCAAGAGAGAACAGATCTAGAGACCCAGTACTTC.

The rearrangement uses TRBV7-9 and TRBJ1-3; D not certain. CDR3 length equals 13 residues. Germline V gives CDR1 SEHNR, CDR2 FQNEAQ (reference sequence). Deletions cut 7 bases from V and 2 bases from J, with 9 bases between. The CDR3 here is CASNSGTGNTIYF. The DNA of the CDR3 is TGTGCCAGCAACTCCGGGACTGGAAACACCATATATTTT.

This clone occurred a few times. Other DNA sequences in this sample translate to the same CDR3. CDR3 residues: CASSGQGNQPQHF. The CDR3 DNA reads TGTGCCAGCAGCGGACAGGGCAATCAGCCCCAGCATTTT. The gene calls are TRBV7-2 and TRBJ1-5; TRBD1 agrees at 7 bases. The CDR3 consists of 13 residues. V was pared by 5 bases and J by 2 bases, with 0 bases of the junction left unmatched. Germline V gene sequence: CDR1 SGHTA, CDR2 FQGNSA.

About this clone: Other nucleotide sequences from this sample produce the same CDR3. The chain recombines TRBV6-5 with TRBJ2-7, with 8 bases lining up with TRBD1. Germline V gene lookup returns CDR1 MNHEY and CDR2 SVGAGI. Germline trimming cut 5 bases from V and 1 base from J; bases unmatched to any gene: 4. The CDR3 consists of 14 residues. The CDR3 nucleotides read TGTGCCAGCAGTCCAGGACAGGGTTCCTACGAGCAGTACTTC. Translated: CASSPGQGSYEQYF.

This sequence joins TRBV7-9 and TRBJ1-4; possibly TRBD1 for D (5 bases). Trimming shortened V by 5 bases and J by 3 bases, and 10 bases separated the two germline ends. Germline V CDR1 and CDR2: SEHNR, FQNEAQ (reference sequence). This CDR3 has 14 residues. The CDR3 loop is CASSGGTSNEKLFF. CDR3 nucleotide sequence: TGTGCCAGCAGCGGGGGGACCTCTAATGAAAAACTGTTTTTT.

This clone appeared a single time. The chain couples TRBV18 to TRBJ1-6; D might be TRBD1 (5 bases). The length of the CDR3 is 17 residues. The V gene lost 3 bases and the J gene lost 10 bases, with 22 bases spanning the gap. Germline V gene sequence: CDR1 KGHSH, CDR2 LQKENI. The CDR3 sequence: CASSPWTGGERGSPLHF. As DNA, the CDR3 is TGTGCCAGCTCACCTTGGACCGGGGGAGAAAGGGGCTCACCCCTCCACTTT.

The rearrangement joins TRBV7-9 to TRBJ1-5; 8 positions match TRBD1. The ends lost 5 bases at V and 7 bases at J; junction bases unmatched: 7. CDR3 length: 14 residues. Germline CDR1 SEHNR, CDR2 FQNEAQ (reference sequence). Here the CDR3 reads CASSPDREGQPQHF. The DNA for the CDR3 is TGTGCCAGCAGCCCGGACAGGGAAGGGCAGCCCCAGCATTTT.